Sequencing of this T cell receptor (beta chain) was carried out in a study of blood T cell repertoires in COVID-19. Study-wide background: The samples span acute and convalescent COVID-19 from the United States, Italy and Spain. T cells, B-cell-depleted T cells, or PBMCs supplied cDNA or gDNA.

Under the authors' procedure: Nucleated cell counts were estimated from reference gene primer amplification. Assay used: immunoSEQ multiplex PCR; TCRdb lists only in-frame clones, some missing. Clone size and the V and J calls come from that table; the DNA yielded D and trimming. This table has about 100,000 clones, roughly 86% appearing once. This CDR3 spans 14 amino acids. Germline V gene lookup returns CDR1 SNHLY and CDR2 FYNNEI. The ends were cut back, 6 bases at V and 6 bases at J, with 18 bases in the middle. Sequencing was done on a sample of peripheral blood. The V and J genes are TRBV2 and TRBJ2-7; D may be TRBD1 (6 bases). This receptor was identified in a woman aged 55 to 70 with acute or convalescent COVID-19. Here the CDR3 reads CASSYLITGTEQYF. The CDR3 region has the DNA TGTGCCAGCAGCTACCTCATTACAGGGACCGAGCAGTACTTC.